The entry that follows covers one T cell receptor (beta chain) sequence. V shed 4 bases and J shed 5 bases, with 9 bases lying between them. CDR1 and CDR2 (germline): SQVTM, ANQGSEA. This CDR3 is built from 12 residues. These data come from a study of spatial heterogeneity in lung cancer. Turning to the study itself: Detection consistently captured more beta-chain sequences than alpha-chain sequences.

The time point here: blood at routine non-recurrence follow-up after resection. Single TCR cDNA molecules each had their own unique molecular identifier. TCRdb re-analysed the 5' RACE reads in MiXCR, keeping a single row per CDR3 protein. Of roughly 120,000 distinct CDR3 sequences listed, 10% to 12% are singletons. The source of this sequence is a female donor with early-stage non-small cell lung cancer. The source was PBMCs, collected at follow-up. The chain joins TRBV29-1 to TRBJ2-1; unclear D gene. The CDR3 DNA reads TGCAGCGTTGTTCCAGGCCACAATGAGCAGTTCTTC. It codes for CSVVPGHNEQFF.